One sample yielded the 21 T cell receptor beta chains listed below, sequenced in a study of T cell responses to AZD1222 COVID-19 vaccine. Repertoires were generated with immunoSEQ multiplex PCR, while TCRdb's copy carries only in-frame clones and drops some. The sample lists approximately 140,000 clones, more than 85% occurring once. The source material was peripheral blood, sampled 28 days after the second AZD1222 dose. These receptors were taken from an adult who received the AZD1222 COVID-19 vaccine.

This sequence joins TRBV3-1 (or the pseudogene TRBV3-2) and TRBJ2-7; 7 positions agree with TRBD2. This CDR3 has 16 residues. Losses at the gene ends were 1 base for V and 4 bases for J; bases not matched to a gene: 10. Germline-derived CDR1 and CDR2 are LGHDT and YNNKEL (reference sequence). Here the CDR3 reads CASSQVAGVRRYEQYF. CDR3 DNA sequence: TGTGCCAGCAGCCAAGTTGCGGGAGTACGTAGGTACGAGCAGTACTTC.

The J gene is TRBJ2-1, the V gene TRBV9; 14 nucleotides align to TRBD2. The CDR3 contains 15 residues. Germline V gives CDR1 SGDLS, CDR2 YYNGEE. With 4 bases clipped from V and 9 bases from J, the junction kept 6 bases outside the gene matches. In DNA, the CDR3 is TGTGCCAGCAGCACAGGAGGGACTAGCGGGAGTGAGCAGTTCTTC. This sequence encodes CASSTGGTSGSEQFF. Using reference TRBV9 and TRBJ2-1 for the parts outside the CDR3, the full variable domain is DSGVTQTPKHLITATGQRVTLRCSPRSGDLSVYWYQQSLDQGLQFLIQYYNGEERAKGNILERFSAQQFPDLHSELNLSSLELGDSALYFCASSTGGTSGSEQFFGPGTRLTVL.

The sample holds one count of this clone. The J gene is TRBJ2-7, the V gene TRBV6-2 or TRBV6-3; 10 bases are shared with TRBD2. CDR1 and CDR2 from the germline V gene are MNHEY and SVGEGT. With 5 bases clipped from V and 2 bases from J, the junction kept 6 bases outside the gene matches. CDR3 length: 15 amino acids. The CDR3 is CASSPALAGAYEQYF. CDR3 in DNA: TGTGCCAGCAGTCCCGCTCTAGCGGGAGCCTACGAGCAGTACTTC.

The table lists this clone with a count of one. CDR3 DNA sequence: TGTGCCAGTAGTAACACTCCAGGGTCCCATGTCGACAATGAGCAGTTCTTC. Protein: CASSNTPGSHVDNEQFF. The rearrangement joins TRBV19 to TRBJ2-1; tentatively, D is TRBD1 (5 bases). V lost 4 bases and J 5 bases, leaving 21 bases between the germline ends. CDR1 and CDR2 from the germline V gene are LNHDA and SQIVND (reference sequence). The CDR3 runs to 17 residues.

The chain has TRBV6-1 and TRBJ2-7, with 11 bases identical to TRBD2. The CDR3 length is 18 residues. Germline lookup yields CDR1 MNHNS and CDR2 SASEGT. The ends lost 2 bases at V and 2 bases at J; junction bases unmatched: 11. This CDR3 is CASSENLAGGPFPYEQYF. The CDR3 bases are TGTGCCAGCAGTGAAAATCTAGCGGGAGGCCCCTTTCCCTACGAGCAGTACTTC.

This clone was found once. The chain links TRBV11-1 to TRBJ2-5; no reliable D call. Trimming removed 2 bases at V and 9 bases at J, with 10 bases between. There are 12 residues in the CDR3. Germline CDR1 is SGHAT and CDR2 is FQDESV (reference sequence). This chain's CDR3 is CASSLSSGPQYF. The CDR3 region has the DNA TGTGCCAGCAGCTTATCTTCGGGTCCCCAGTACTTC.

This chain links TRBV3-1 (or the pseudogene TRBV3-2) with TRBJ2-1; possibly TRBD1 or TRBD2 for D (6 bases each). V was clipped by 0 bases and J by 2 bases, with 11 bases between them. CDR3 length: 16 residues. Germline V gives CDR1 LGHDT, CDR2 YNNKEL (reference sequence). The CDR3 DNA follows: TGTGCCAGCAGCCAAGATATGAGGGGGGCCTACAATGAGCAGTTCTTC. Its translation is CASSQDMRGAYNEQFF.

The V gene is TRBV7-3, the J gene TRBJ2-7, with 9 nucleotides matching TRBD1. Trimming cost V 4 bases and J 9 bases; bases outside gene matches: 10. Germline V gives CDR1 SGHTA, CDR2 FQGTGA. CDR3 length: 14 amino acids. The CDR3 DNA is TGTGCCAGCAGCTCGCAGGACAGGGGTTCGGGGCAGTACTTC. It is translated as CASSSQDRGSGQYF.

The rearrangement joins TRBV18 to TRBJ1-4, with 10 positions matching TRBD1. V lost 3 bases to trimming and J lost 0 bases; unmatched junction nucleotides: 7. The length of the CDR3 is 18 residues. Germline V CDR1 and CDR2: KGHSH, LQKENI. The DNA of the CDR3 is TGTGCCAGCTCACCGCGAGGGACAGGGGCCGCAACTAATGAAAAACTGTTTTTT. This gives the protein CASSPRGTGAATNEKLFF.

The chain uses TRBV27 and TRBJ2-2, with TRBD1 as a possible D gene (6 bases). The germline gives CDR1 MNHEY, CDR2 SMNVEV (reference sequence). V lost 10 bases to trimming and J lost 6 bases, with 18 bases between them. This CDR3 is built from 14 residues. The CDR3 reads CATRQRGFAGELFF. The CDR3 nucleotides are TGTGCCACCCGGCAGAGGGGGTTTGCCGGGGAGCTGTTTTTT.

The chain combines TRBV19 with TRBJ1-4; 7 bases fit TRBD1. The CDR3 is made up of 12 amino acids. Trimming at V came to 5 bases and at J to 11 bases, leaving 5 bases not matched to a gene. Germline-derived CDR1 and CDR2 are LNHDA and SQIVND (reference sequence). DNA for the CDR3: TGTGCCAGTAGTCCAACACAGGGGAAACTGTTTTTT. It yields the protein CASSPTQGKLFF.

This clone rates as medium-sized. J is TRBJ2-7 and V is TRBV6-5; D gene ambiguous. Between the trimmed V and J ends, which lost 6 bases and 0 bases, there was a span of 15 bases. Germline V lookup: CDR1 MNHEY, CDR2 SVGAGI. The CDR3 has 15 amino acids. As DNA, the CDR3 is TGTGCCAGCAGGGCCCGGGCAGATAGCTCCTACGAGCAGTACTTC. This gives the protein CASRARADSSYEQYF.

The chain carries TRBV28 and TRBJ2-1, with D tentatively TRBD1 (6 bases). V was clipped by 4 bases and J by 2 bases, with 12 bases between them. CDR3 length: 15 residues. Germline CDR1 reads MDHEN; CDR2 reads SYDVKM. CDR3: CASSSDSRAYNEQFF. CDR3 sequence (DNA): TGTGCCAGCAGTTCGGACAGTCGAGCCTACAATGAGCAGTTCTTC.

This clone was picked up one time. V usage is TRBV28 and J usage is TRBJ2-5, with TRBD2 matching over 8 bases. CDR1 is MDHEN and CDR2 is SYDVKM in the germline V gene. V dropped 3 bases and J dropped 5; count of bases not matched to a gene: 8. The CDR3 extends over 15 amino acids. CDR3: CASSLGAGEGETQYF. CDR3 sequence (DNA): TGTGCCAGCAGTTTGGGAGCGGGAGAAGGGGAGACCCAGTACTTC.

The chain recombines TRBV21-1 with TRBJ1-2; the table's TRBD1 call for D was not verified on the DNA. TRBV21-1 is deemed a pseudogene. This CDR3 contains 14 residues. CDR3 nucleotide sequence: TGTGCCAGCAGCAATTCCTCCCAGGGGTGTGGCTACACCTTC. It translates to CASSNSSQGCGYTF.

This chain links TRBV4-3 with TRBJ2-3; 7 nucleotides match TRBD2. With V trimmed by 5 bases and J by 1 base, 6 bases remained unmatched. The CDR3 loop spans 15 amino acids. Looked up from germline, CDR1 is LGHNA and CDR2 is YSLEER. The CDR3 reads CASSSAAGGTDTQYF. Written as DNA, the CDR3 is TGCGCCAGCAGCTCGGCGGCGGGGGGCACAGATACGCAGTATTTT.

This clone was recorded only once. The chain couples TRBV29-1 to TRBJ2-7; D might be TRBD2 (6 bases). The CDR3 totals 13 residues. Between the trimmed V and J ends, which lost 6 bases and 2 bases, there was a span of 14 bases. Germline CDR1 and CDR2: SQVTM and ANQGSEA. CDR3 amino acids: CSVRTGEAYEQYF. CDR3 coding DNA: TGCAGCGTGCGGACGGGGGAGGCCTACGAGCAGTACTTC.

The CDR3 DNA follows: TGTGCCAGTAGTATAGGAATTAGAGGCACTCGCTCTGGAAACACCATATATTTT. Translated, it gives CASSIGIRGTRSGNTIYF. The chain has TRBV19 and TRBJ1-3; no definite D call. The CDR3 extends over 18 amino acids. Germline V gene sequence: CDR1 LNHDA, CDR2 SQIVND (reference sequence). The V end was cut by 1 base, the J end by 0 bases, with 16 bases between. Using reference TRBV19 and TRBJ1-3 for the parts outside the CDR3, the full variable domain is DGGITQSPKYLFRKEGQNVTLSCEQNLNHDAMYWYRQDPGQGLRLIYYSQIVNDFQKGDIAEGYSVSREKKESFPLTVTSAQKNPTAFYLCASSIGIRGTRSGNTIYFGEGSWLTVV.

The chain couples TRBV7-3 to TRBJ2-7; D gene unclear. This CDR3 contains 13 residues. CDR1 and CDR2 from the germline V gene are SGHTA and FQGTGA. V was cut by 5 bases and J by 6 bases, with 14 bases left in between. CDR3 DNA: TGTGCCAGCAGCCCCCGAAATGAGGCCGAGCAGTACTTC. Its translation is CASSPRNEAEQYF.

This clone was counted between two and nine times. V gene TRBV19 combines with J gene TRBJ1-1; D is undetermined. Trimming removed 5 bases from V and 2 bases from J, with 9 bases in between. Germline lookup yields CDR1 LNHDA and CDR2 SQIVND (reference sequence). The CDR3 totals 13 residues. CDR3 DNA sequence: TGTGCCAGTAGTGTTCAGCGAAACACTGAAGCTTTCTTT. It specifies CASSVQRNTEAFF. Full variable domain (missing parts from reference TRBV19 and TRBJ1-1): DGGITQSPKYLFRKEGQNVTLSCEQNLNHDAMYWYRQDPGQGLRLIYYSQIVNDFQKGDIAEGYSVSREKKESFPLTVTSAQKNPTAFYLCASSVQRNTEAFFGQGTRLTVV.

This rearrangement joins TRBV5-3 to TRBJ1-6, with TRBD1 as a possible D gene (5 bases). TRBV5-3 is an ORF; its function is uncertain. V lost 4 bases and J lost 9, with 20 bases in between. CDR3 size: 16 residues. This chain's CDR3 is CARSPDGTEDSSPLHF. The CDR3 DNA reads TGTGCCAGAAGCCCGGACGGGACGGAGGATAGTTCACCCCTCCACTTT.